The present T cell receptor beta chain was sequenced within a study of blood T cell repertoires in COVID-19 (dated by TCRdb to 2018 to 2020). At the level of the whole study: The collaborator samples originated in the United States, Italy and Spain and spanned the acute and convalescent phases of COVID-19. The dataset comprised deeply sampled blood TCRbeta repertoires from subjects exposed to, actively infected with, or recovered from COVID-19. The repertoires were released in a freely available public database meant as a resource for research on the immune response to SARS-CoV-2. The material from the prospective study consisted of cDNA or gDNA derived from T cells, B-cell-depleted T cells, or PBMCs. The samples were drawn from the first 160 participants of the ongoing ImmuneRACE study and from over 950 subjects provided by 6 global collaborators. A de-identified subject ID, COVID-19 status, age in years and sex were almost always included in the sample metadata. Where available, HLA class I and class II types were taken from metadata supplied by the sample provider and were not determined by assay-based typing. What the authors observed across the whole study: Clinical and demographic metadata were provided uncurated, with the amount varying by source and participant.

TCRbeta CDR3 regions were amplified from genomic DNA using the immunoSEQ Assay, a bias-controlled multiplex PCR. Turning to the authors' computational methods: The number of nucleated cells in each sample was estimated from the amplification of reference gene primers within the assay. Sequence reads were collapsed and filtered to measure the absolute abundance of every unique TCRbeta CDR3 rearrangement. For each sample, productive Simpson clonality was calculated as the square root of Simpson's diversity index across productive rearrangements. TCRdb stores this immuneACCESS table with in-frame sequences only. Part of the clones is absent; in the studies checked, under half of the shortfall reflects unresolved V genes, and no reason is known for the rest. V, J and clone size are those of that table, while D and trimming were read from the DNA. Counted in this sample were roughly 86,000 clones; approximately 83% of them appeared once. The top ten hold about 2.1% of the sample.

Each collaborating institution followed its own protocols to collect whole blood in K2EDTA tubes. For TCRbeta analysis, collaborators shipped samples as frozen whole blood, isolated PBMCs, or DNA extracted from either of those sample types. Via the germline V gene (reference sequence), CDR1 is GTSNPN and CDR2 SVGIG. V drops 3 bases and J drops 0 bases, leaving 11 bases in between. Including cysteine and phenylalanine, the CDR3 has 14 amino acids. Left in the record is the CDR3 DNA by itself, 42 bases read in frame from the first base. Note on this clone: The antigen it binds to is not known. Base qualities are not provided; no much larger clone lies one nucleotide away.

Sequences were obtained from peripheral blood. This clonotype was obtained from a woman aged 70-85 years with acute or convalescent COVID-19. The receptor chain draws on TRBV30 and TRBJ1-1, with no confident D gene call. The DNA sequence is TGTGCCTGGAGCCCCGGAGCCATGAACACTGAAGCTTTCTTT. This encodes CAWSPGAMNTEAFF. Joined to the reference TRBV30 and TRBJ1-1 proteins, this CDR3 gives the full variable domain: SQTIHQWPATLVQPVGSPLSLECTVEGTSNPNLYWYRQAAGRGLQLLFYSVGIGQISSEVPQNLSASRPQDRQFILSSKKLLLSDSGFYLCAWSPGAMNTEAFFGQGTRLTVV.